The 13 T cell receptor beta chains reported below all come from one sample, sequenced in a study of blood T cell repertoires in COVID-19. Libraries were prepared by immunoSEQ multiplex PCR; TCRdb keeps only in-frame clonotypes and omits some of them. Among approximately 85,000 clones, approximately 90% were seen once, and the ten largest hold roughly 3.1%. Source material: peripheral blood. The origin of the receptors is a woman aged 50 to 60 with active or convalescent COVID-19.

This chain uses TRBV30 with TRBJ2-3; unclear D gene. The germline V and J ends were trimmed by 0 bases and 4 bases, with 8 bases remaining between them. CDR1 is GTSNPN, CDR2 SVGIG, per germline (reference sequence). This CDR3 is built from 13 residues. The DNA of the CDR3 is TGTGCCTGGAGTGTACGAAGAGCAGATACGCAGTATTTT. Amino acid sequence: CAWSVRRADTQYF.

The V call is TRBV6-5, the J call TRBJ1-1, with 7 bases lining up with TRBD1. The CDR3 has 14 amino acids. The V and J ends lost 6 bases and 1 base, in that order; junction bases with no gene match: 5. CDR1 is MNHEY, CDR2 SVGAGI, per germline. CDR3 sequence: CASRRGQQNTEAFF. The DNA of the CDR3 is TGTGCCAGCAGACGGGGACAGCAGAACACTGAAGCTTTCTTT.

V and J are TRBV6-5 and TRBJ1-6; the match to TRBD1 covers 7 bases. V was pared by 2 bases and J by 8 bases, with 6 bases of the junction left unmatched. Germline V gene data show CDR1 as MNHEY and CDR2 as SVGAGI. The CDR3 covers 15 residues. CDR3 sequence reads: CASSYKGGGDSPLHF. CDR3 coding DNA: TGTGCCAGCAGTTACAAAGGGGGCGGTGATTCACCCCTCCACTTT.

V usage is TRBV25-1 and J usage is TRBJ2-7; possibly TRBD2 for D (5 bases). The germline CDR1 and CDR2 sequences are MGHDK and SYGVNS. This CDR3 is 14 amino acids long. The V gene lost 10 bases and the J gene lost 2 bases, with 18 bases spanning the gap. CDR3 bases: TGTGCCACTAGAAGTCTGGGGAGAACCTACGAGCAGTACTTC. Protein product: CATRSLGRTYEQYF.

The V gene is TRBV6-5, the J gene TRBJ2-5; 7 nucleotides match TRBD1. This CDR3 region has 15 residues. The trim removed 5 bases at V and 9 bases at J, leaving 15 bases unmatched. Germline-derived CDR1 and CDR2 are MNHEY and SVGAGI. The CDR3 loop reads CASSSRDSHQKSQYF. The CDR3 DNA sequence: TGTGCCAGCAGTAGCCGGGACAGCCACCAGAAGTCCCAGTACTTC.

The chain combines TRBV5-6 with TRBJ1-5; tentative D call: TRBD1 (6 bases). There are 15 residues in the CDR3. Germline V CDR1 and CDR2: SGHDT, YYEEEE. V was trimmed by 3 bases and J by 6 bases, leaving 16 bases between them. CDR3 nucleotide sequence: TGTGCCAGCAGCTCATACAGGGTCGGGCGTCAGCCCCAGCATTTT. Amino acid sequence: CASSSYRVGRQPQHF.

V is TRBV7-9 and J is TRBJ1-3; 8 bases fit TRBD1. Per germline, CDR1 SEHNR and CDR2 FQNEAQ (reference sequence). This CDR3 is built from 15 residues. V lost 4 bases and J lost 2; bases outside the gene matches: 4. CDR3 coding DNA: TGTGCCAGCAGCTCGACAGGGGATCCTGGAAACACCATATATTTT. Translation: CASSSTGDPGNTIYF.

This rearrangement joins TRBV9 to TRBJ2-1, with 9 bases matching TRBD2. The germline V gene has CDR1 SGDLS and CDR2 YYNGEE. With V trimmed by 6 bases and J by 4 bases, 5 bases remained unmatched. The CDR3 extends over 14 amino acids. CDR3 protein: CASTSGGTYNEQFF. The CDR3 bases are TGTGCCAGCACCAGCGGGGGGACATACAATGAGCAGTTCTTC.

The chain combines TRBV6-2 or TRBV6-3 with TRBJ2-1; TRBD1 is a possible D gene (6 bases). The germline V gene has CDR1 MNHEY and CDR2 SVGEGT. Between the trimmed V and J ends, which lost 7 bases and 8 bases, there was a span of 21 bases. This CDR3 has 15 amino acids. As DNA, the CDR3 is TGTGCCAGCACCCCACGGGGACAACTAGTCCATGAGCAGTTCTTC. This encodes CASTPRGQLVHEQFF.

As DNA, the CDR3 is TGTGCCAGCAGCTACATGACAGTCGGCGCCCACGAGCAGTACTTC. The encoded protein is CASSYMTVGAHEQYF. The J gene is TRBJ2-7, the V gene TRBV5-6; tentative D call: TRBD1 (5 bases). Looked up from germline, CDR1 is SGHDT and CDR2 is YYEEEE. The CDR3 totals 15 residues. Trimming shortened V by 3 bases and J by 5 bases, and 18 bases separated the two germline ends.

The chain is built from TRBV19 and TRBJ2-1; 10 bases match TRBD2. Trimming at V came to 8 bases and at J to 7 bases, leaving 5 bases not matched to a gene. Germline CDR1 LNHDA, CDR2 SQIVND (reference sequence). The CDR3 consists of 13 residues. The CDR3 sequence: CASLAGAGNEQFF. CDR3 coding DNA: TGTGCCAGTCTAGCGGGGGCGGGGAATGAGCAGTTCTTC.

V usage is TRBV7-2 and J usage is TRBJ2-3; possible D gene TRBD2, 7 bases. The CDR3 sequence is 16 residues long. Trimming cost V 2 bases and J 3 bases, with 15 bases left between them. CDR1 and CDR2 from the germline V gene are SGHTA and FQGNSA. CDR3 region: CASSLWGGAGTDTQYF. Written as DNA, the CDR3 is TGTGCCAGCAGCTTATGGGGGGGCGCCGGGACAGATACGCAGTATTTT.

The V gene is TRBV5-4, the J gene TRBJ2-7, with D possibly TRBD2 on 5 matching bases. This CDR3 is 14 amino acids long. Trimming took off 5 bases at V and 2 bases at J, with 14 bases between the two ends. Germline values: CDR1 SGHNT, CDR2 YYREEE (reference sequence). The CDR3 nucleotides read TGTGCCAGCAGTGGACTCCCAGGCCCCTACGAGCAGTACTTC. Translation: CASSGLPGPYEQYF.